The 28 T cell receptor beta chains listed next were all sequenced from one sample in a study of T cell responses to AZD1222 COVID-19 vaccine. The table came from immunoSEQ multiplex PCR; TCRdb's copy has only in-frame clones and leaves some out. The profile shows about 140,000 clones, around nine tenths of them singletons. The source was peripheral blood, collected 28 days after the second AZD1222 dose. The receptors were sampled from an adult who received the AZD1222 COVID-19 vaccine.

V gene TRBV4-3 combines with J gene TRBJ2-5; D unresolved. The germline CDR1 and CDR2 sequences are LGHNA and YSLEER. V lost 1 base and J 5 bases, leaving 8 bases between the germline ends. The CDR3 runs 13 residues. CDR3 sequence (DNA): TGCGCCAGCAGCCAAGGGCTAGTTGAGACCCAGTACTTC. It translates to CASSQGLVETQYF.

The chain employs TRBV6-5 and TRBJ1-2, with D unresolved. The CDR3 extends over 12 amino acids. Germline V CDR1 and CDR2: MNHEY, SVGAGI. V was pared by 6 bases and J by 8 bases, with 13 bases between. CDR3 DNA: TGTGCCAGCAGATCACTCGAGGAGGGCTACACCTTC. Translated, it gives CASRSLEEGYTF.

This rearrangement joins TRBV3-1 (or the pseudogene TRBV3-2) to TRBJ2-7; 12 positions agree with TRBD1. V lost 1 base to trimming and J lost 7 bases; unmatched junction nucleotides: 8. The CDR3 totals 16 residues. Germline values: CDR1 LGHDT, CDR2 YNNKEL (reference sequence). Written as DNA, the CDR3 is TGTGCCAGCAGCCAAGGCCCGGGACAGGGGGCAGGGGAGCAGTACTTC. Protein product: CASSQGPGQGAGEQYF.

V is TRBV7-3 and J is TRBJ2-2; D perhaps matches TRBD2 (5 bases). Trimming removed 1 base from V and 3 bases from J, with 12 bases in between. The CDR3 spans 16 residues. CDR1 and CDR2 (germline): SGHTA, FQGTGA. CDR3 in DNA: TGTGCCAGCAGCTTAATGACTCGGGGTCACACCGGGGAGCTGTTTTTT. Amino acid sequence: CASSLMTRGHTGELFF.

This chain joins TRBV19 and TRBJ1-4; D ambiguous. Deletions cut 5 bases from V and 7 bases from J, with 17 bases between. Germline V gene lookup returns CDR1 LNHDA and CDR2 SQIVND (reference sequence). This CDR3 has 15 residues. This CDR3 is CASSASGVRSEKLFF. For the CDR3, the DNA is TGTGCCAGTAGTGCCTCCGGGGTCCGGTCTGAAAAACTGTTTTTT.

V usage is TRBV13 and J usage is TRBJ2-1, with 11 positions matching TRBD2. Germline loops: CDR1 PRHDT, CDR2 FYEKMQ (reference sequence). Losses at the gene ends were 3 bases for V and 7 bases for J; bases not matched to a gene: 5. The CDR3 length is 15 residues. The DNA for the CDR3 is TGTGCCAGCAGCTTCATAGCGGGAGGGATAAATGAGCAGTTCTTC. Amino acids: CASSFIAGGINEQFF. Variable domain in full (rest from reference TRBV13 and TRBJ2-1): AAGVIQSPRHLIKEKRETATLKCYPIPRHDTVYWYQQGPGQDPQFLISFYEKMQSDKGSIPDRFSAQQFSDYHSELNMSSLELGDSALYFCASSFIAGGINEQFFGPGTRLTVL.

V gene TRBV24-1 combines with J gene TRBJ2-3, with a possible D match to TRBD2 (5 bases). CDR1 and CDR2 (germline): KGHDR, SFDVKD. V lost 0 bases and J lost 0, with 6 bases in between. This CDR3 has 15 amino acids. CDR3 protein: CATSDLGESTDTQYF. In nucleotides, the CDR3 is TGTGCCACCAGTGATTTGGGGGAGAGCACAGATACGCAGTATTTT.

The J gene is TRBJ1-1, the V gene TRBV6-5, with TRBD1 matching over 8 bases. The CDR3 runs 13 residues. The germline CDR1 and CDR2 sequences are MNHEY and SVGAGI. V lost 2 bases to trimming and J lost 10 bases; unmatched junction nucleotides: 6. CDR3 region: CASSYRQGAVAFF. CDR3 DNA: TGTGCCAGCAGTTACCGGCAGGGGGCTGTAGCTTTCTTT.

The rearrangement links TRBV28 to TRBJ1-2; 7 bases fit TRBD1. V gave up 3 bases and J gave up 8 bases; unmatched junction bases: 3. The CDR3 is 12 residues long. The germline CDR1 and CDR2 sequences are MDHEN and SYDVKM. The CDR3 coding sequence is TGTGCCAGCAGTTTCAGACAGGGCGGCTACACCTTC. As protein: CASSFRQGGYTF.

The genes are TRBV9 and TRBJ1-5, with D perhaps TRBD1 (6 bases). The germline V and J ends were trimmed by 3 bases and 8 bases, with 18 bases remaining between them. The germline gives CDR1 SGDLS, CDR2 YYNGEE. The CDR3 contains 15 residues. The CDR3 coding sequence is TGTGCCAGCAGCGCCACTACAGGGCGCGGAGAGCCCCAGCATTTT. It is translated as CASSATTGRGEPQHF.

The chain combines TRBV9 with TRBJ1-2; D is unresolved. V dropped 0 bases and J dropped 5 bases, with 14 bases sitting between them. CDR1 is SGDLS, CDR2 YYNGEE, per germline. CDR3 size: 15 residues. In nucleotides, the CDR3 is TGTGCCAGCAGCGTAGAGGCAGCTTTTCCTTATGGCTACACCTTC. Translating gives CASSVEAAFPYGYTF.

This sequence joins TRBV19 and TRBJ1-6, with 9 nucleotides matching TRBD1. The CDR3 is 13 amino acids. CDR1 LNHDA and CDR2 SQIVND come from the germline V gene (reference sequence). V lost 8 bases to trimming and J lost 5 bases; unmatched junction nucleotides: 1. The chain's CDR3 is CASGTGHNSPLHF. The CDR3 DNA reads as TGTGCCAGTGGGACAGGGCATAATTCACCCCTCCACTTT.

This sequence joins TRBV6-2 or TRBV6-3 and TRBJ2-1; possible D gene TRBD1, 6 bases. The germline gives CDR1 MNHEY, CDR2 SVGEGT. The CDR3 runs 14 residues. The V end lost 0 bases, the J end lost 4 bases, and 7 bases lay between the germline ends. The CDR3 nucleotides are TGTGCCAGCAGTTACTCGGGGGCATACAATGAGCAGTTCTTC. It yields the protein CASSYSGAYNEQFF.

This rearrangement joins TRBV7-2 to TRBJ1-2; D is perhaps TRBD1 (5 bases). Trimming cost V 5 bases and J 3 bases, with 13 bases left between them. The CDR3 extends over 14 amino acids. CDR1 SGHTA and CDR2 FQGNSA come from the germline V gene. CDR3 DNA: TGTGCCAGCAGCCTGGGGGTTCCCTACTATGGCTACACCTTC. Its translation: CASSLGVPYYGYTF.

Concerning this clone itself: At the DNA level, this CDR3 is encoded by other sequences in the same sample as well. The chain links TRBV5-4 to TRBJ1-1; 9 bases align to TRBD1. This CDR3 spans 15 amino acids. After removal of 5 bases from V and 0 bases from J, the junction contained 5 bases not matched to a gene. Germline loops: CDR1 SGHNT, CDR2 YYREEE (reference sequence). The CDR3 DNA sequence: TGTGCCAGCAGTTCGGGGACAGGGTTGAACACTGAAGCTTTCTTT. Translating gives CASSSGTGLNTEAFF.

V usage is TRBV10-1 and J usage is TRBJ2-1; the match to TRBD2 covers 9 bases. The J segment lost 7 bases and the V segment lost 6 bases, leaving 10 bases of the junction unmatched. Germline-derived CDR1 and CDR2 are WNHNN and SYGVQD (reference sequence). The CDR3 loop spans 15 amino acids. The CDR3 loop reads CASRRIAGDRNEQFF. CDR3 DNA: TGCGCCAGCAGGAGGATAGCGGGGGATCGAAATGAGCAGTTCTTC.

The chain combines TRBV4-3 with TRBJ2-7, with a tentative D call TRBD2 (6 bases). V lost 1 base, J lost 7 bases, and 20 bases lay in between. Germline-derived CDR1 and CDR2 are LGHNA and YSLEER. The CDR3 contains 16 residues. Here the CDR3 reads CASSQAVPSVTWEQYF. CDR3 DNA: TGCGCCAGCAGCCAAGCTGTTCCTAGCGTCACTTGGGAGCAGTACTTC.

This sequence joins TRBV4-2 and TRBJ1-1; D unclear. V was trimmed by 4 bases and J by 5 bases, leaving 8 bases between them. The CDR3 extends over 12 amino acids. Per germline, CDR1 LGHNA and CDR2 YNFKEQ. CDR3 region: CASSLSSTEAFF. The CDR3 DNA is TGTGCCAGCAGCCTGAGCAGTACTGAAGCTTTCTTT.

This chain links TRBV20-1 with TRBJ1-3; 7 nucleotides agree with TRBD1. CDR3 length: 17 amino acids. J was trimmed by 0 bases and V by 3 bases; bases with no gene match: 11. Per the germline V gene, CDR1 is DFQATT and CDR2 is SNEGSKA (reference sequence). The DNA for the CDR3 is TGCAGTGCTAGTCGGATTACAGGGGAAGTCTCTGGAAACACCATATATTTT. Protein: CSASRITGEVSGNTIYF.

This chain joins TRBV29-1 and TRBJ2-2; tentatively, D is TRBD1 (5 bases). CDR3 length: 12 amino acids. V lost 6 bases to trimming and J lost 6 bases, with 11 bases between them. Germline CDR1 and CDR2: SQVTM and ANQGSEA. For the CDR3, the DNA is TGCAGCGTCCCAAGGGGCCCCGGGGAGCTGTTTTTT. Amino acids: CSVPRGPGELFF.

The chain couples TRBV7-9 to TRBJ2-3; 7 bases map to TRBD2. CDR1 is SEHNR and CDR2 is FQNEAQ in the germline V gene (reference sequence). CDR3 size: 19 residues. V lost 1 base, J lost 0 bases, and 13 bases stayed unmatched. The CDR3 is CASSLERSSGGTSTDTQYF. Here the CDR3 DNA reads TGTGCCAGCAGCTTAGAACGGTCTAGCGGAGGCACTAGCACAGATACGCAGTATTTT.

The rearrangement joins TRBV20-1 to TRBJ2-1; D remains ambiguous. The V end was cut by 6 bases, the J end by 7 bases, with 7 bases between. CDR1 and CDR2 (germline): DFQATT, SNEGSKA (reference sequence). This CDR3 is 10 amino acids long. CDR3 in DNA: TGCAGTGCGGTTGAGAATGAGCAGTTCTTC. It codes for CSAVENEQFF.

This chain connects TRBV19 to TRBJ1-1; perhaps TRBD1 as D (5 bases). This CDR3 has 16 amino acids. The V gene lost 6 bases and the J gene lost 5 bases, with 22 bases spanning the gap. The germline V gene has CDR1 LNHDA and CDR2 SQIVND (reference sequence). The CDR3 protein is CASRVFFGIWGTEAFF. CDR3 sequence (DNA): TGTGCCAGTAGGGTTTTCTTCGGTATCTGGGGGACTGAAGCTTTCTTT.

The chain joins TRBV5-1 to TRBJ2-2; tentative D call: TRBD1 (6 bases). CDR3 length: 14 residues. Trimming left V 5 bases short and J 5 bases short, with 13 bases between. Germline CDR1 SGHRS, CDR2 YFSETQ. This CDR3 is CASSRTVETGELFF. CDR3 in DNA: TGCGCCAGCAGTAGGACAGTTGAGACCGGGGAGCTGTTTTTT.

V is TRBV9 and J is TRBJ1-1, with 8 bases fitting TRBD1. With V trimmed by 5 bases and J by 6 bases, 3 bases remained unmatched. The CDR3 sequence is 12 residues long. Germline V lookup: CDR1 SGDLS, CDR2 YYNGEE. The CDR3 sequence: CASRGQGAEAFF. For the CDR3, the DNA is TGTGCCAGCAGAGGACAGGGAGCTGAAGCTTTCTTT.

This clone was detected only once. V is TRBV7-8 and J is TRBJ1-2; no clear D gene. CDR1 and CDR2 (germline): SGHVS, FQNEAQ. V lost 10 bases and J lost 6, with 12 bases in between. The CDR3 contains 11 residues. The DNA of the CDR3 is TGTGCCACCACCCCGGATGATGGCTACACCTTC. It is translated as CATTPDDGYTF.

For the CDR3, the DNA is TGTGCCAGCAACTCCATTGGGAGGGGACCAAGCAGATCGAGCAATCAGCCCCAGCATTTT. Protein: CASNSIGRGPSRSSNQPQHF. The rearrangement joins TRBV6-4 to TRBJ1-5; TRBD1 might be the D (5 bases). This CDR3 contains 20 residues. Germline values: CDR1 MRHNA, CDR2 SNTAGT. Trimming took 7 bases from V and 1 from J, leaving 29 bases between them.

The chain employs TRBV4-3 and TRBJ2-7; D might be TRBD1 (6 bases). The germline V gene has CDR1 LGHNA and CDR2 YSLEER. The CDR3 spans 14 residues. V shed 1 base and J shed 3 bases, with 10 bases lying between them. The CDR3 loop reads CASSQGTRGYEQYF. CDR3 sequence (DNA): TGCGCCAGCAGCCAAGGGACCAGGGGCTACGAGCAGTACTTC.